The clone carrying this T cell receptor (beta chain) was seen once. No antigen is known for it. The data were obtained in a study of OX40 agonist ivuxolimab in advanced cancers. Points from the study as a whole: Partial responders treated at 0.1-3.0 mg/kg exhibited clonal expansion among the lowest measured.

Assay: immunoSEQ multiplex PCR; the TCRdb copy retains only in-frame clones and omits some. The sample lists 49,000 or so clones; around 85% were seen once. Deletions cut 1 base from V and 8 bases from J, with 15 bases between. Germline CDR1 WSHSY, CDR2 SAAADI. The CDR3 contains 15 residues. Material: CD4+ or CD8+ T cells sorted from blood, obtained in a trial of the OX40 agonist ivuxolimab. The TCR originated in an adult with an advanced solid tumor such as melanoma, head and neck, liver or kidney cancer. The chain links TRBV10-2 to TRBJ2-1; D gene uncertain. The CDR3 here is CASSEWDPILDEQFF. The CDR3 coding sequence is TGCGCCAGCAGTGAGTGGGATCCCATCCTCGATGAGCAGTTCTTC.